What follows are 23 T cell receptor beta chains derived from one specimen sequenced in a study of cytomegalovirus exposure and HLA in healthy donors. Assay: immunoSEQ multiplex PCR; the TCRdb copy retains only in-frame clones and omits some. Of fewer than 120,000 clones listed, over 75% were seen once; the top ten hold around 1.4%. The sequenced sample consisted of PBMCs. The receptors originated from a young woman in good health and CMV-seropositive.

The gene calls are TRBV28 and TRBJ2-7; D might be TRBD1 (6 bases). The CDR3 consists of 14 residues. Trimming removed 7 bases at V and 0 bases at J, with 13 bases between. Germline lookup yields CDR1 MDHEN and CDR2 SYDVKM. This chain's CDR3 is CASTLGGHSYEQYF. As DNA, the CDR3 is TGTGCCAGCACCCTAGGGGGTCACTCCTACGAGCAGTACTTC.

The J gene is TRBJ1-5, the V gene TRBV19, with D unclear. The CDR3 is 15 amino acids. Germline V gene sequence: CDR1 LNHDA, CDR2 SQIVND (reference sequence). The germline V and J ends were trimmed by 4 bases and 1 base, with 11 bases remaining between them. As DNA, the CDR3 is TGTGCCAGTAGTACGGACTGGAGAAGCAATCAGCCCCAGCATTTT. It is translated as CASSTDWRSNQPQHF.

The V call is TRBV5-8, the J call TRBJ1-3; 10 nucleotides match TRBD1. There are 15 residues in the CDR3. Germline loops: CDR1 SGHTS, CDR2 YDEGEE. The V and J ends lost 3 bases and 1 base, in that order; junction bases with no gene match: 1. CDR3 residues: CASSWGQGSGNTIYF. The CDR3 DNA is TGTGCCAGCAGCTGGGGACAGGGGTCTGGAAACACCATATATTTT.

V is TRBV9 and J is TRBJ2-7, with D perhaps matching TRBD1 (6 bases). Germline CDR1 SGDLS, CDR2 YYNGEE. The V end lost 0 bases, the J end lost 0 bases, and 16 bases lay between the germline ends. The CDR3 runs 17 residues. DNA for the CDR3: TGTGCCAGCAGCGTAGGACCCCCAGGGGCCCCCTCCTACGAGCAGTACTTC. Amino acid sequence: CASSVGPPGAPSYEQYF.

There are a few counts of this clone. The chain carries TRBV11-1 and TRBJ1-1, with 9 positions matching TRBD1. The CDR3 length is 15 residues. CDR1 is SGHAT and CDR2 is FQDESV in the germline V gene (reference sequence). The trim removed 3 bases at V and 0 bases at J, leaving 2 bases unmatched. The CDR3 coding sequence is TGTGCCAGCAGCTTGGGACAGGGTATGAACACTGAAGCTTTCTTT. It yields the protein CASSLGQGMNTEAFF.

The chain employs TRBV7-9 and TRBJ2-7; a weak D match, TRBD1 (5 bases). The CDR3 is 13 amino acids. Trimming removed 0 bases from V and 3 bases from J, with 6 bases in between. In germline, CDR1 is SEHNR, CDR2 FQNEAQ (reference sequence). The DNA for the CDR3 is TGTGCCAGCAGCTTAGCAGGGGACTACGAGCAGTACTTC. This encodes CASSLAGDYEQYF.

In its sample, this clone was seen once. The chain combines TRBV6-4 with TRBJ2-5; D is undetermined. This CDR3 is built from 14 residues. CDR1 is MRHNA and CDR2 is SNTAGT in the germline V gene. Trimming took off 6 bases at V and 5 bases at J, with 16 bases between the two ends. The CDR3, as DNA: TGTGCCAGCAGCCAAACTTTGGGTAGCGAGACCCAGTACTTC. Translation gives CASSQTLGSETQYF.

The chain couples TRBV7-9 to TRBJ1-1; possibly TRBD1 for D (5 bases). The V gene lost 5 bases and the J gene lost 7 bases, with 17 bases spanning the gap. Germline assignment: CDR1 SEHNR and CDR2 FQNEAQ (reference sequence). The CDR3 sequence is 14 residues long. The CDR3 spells CASSPGYDSLEAFF. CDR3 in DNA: TGTGCCAGCAGCCCCGGATATGACAGTCTTGAAGCTTTCTTT.

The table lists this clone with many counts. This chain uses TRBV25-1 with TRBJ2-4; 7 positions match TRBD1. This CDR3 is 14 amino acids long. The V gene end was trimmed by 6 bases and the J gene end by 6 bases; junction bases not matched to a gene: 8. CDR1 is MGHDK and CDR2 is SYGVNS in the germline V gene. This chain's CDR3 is CASSLTGLGNIQYF. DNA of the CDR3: TGTGCCAGCAGCCTGACAGGGTTGGGAAACATTCAGTACTTC.

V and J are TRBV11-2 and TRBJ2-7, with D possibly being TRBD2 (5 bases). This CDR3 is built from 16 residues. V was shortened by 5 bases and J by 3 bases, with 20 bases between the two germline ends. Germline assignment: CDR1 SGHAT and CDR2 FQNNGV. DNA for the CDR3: TGTGCCAGCAGCCCAGCCCCCTCGCGGGCTGACTACGAGCAGTACTTC. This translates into CASSPAPSRADYEQYF.

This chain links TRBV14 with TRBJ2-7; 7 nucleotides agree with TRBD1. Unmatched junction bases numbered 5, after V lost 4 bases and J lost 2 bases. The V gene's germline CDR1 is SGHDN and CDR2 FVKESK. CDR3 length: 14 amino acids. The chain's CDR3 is CASSPIDRAYEQYF. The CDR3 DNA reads TGTGCCAGCAGCCCCATAGACAGGGCCTACGAGCAGTACTTC.

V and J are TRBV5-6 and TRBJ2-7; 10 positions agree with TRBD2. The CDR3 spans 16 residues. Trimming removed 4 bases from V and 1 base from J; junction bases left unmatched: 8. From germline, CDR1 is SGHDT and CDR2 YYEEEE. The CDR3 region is CASSPRAGGRSYEQYF. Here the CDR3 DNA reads TGTGCCAGCAGCCCTAGAGCGGGGGGGCGGTCCTACGAGCAGTACTTC.

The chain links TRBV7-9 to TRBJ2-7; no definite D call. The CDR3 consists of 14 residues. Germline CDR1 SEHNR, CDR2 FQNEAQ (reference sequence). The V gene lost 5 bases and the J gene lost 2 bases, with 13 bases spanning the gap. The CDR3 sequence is CASSRNTQTYEQYF. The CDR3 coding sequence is TGTGCCAGCAGCAGAAACACGCAGACCTACGAGCAGTACTTC. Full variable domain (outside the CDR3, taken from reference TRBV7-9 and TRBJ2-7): DTGVSQNPRHKITKRGQNVTFRCDPISEHNRLYWYRQTLGQGPEFLTYFQNEAQLEKSRLLSDRFSAERPKGSFSTLEIQRTEQGDSAMYLCASSRNTQTYEQYFGPGTRLTVT.

The chain's CDR3 is CASSLFSYEQYF. The CDR3 DNA follows: TGTGCCAGCAGCTTGTTTTCCTACGAGCAGTACTTC. The chain uses TRBV6-5 and TRBJ2-7; D ambiguous. Germline V gives CDR1 MNHEY, CDR2 SVGAGI. Trimming shortened V by 6 bases and J by 1 base, and 7 bases separated the two germline ends. The CDR3 totals 12 residues.

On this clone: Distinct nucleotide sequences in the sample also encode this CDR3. The CDR3 loop is CASSVLAGGADTQYF. In nucleotides, the CDR3 is TGTGCCAGCAGCGTCCTGGCGGGAGGTGCAGATACGCAGTATTTT. The V and J genes are TRBV9 and TRBJ2-3, with TRBD2 matching over 8 bases. Per germline, CDR1 SGDLS and CDR2 YYNGEE. V shed 2 bases, J shed 4 bases, and the junction held 6 bases outside the gene matches. The length of the CDR3 is 15 residues.

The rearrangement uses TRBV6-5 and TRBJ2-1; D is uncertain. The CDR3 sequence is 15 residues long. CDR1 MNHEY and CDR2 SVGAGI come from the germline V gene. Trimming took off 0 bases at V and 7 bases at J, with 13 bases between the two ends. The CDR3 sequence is CASSYSLASDNEQFF. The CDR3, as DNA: TGTGCCAGCAGTTACTCTTTGGCTAGTGATAATGAGCAGTTCTTC.

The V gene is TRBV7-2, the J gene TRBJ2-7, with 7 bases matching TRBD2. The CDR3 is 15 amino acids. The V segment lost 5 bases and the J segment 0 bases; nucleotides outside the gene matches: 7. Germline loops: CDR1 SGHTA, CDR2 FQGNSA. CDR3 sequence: CASSTSGVSSYEQYF. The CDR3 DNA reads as TGTGCCAGCAGCACCAGCGGGGTGAGCTCCTACGAGCAGTACTTC.

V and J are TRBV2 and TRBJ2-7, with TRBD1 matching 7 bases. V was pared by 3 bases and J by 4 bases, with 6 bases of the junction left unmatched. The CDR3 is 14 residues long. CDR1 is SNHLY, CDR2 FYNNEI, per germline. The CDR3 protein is CASSEEQGSYEQYF. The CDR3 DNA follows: TGTGCCAGCAGTGAGGAACAGGGGAGTTACGAGCAGTACTTC.

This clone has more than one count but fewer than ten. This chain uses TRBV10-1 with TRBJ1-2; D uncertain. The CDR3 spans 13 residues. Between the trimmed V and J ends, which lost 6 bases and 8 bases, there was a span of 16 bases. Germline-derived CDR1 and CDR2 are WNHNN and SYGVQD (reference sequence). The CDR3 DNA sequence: TGCGCCAGCAGAAAGTGGGAGGTGGGGGGCTACACCTTC. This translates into CASRKWEVGGYTF.

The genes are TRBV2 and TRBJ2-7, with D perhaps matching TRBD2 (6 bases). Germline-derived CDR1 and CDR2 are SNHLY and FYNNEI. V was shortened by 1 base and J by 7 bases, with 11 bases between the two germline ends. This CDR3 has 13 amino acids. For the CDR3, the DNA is TGTGCCAGCAGTGAAGAGGGACTGGGGGAGCAGTACTTC. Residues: CASSEEGLGEQYF.

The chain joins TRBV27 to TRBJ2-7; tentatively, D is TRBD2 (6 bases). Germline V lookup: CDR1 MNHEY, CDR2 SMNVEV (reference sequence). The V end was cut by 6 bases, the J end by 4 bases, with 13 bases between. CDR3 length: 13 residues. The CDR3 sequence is CASSPTSKYEQYF. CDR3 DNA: TGTGCCAGCAGCCCCACTAGCAAGTACGAGCAGTACTTC.

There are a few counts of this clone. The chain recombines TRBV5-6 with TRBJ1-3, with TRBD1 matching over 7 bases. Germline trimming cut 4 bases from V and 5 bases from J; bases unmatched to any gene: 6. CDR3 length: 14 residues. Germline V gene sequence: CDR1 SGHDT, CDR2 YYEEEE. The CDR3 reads CASSTGTVRNTIYF. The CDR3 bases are TGTGCCAGCAGCACCGGGACAGTACGAAACACCATATATTTT.

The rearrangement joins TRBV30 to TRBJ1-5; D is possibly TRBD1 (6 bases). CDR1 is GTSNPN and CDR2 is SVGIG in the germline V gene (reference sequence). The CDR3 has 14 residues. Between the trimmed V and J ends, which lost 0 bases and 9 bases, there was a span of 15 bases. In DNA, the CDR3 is TGTGCCTGGAGTGTATGGGGGGGGCGCGGGCCCCAGCATTTT. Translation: CAWSVWGGRGPQHF.